The 29 T cell receptor beta chains given below trace back to one sample, sequenced in a study of vaccination effects on CD4 cells after COVID-19 (dated by TCRdb to between 2021 and 2022). The ViraFEST assay stimulated PBMC with viral peptide pools and then used TCR sequencing to identify antigen-specific CD4+ T cell clonotypes by expansion. After approximately 11 days of culture, CD4+ T cells were isolated with the EasySep CD4+ T cell isolation kit. Healthy vaccine recipients had no prior SARS-CoV-2 infection, confirmed by negative nucleocapsid antibodies before and after vaccination. Library preparation used the immunoSEQ multiplex PCR assay. Not all clones reach the TCRdb copy of this immuneACCESS table, which keeps in-frame sequences only. Checked studies attribute under half of the gap to unresolved V genes and leave the rest unexplained. This sample gives roughly 41,000 clones in total; 65% to 80% of them show up just once. Clones ranked in the top ten supply approximately 2.8% of the sample.

Antigens of these TCRs are unknown. The sample in question was CD4+ T cells from PBMCs cultured with HCoV-NL63 spike peptides, obtained before COVID-19 vaccination. Reading the label with the study, this specimen's cell subset or site is: HCoV-NL63 spike overlapping peptide pool stimulation. Source of these receptors: a human donor who received a COVID-19 vaccine.

This clone was picked up one time. The CDR3 sequence: CGGGLGGGELFF. CDR3 DNA sequence: TGCGGCGGGGGACTGGGGGGCGGGGAGCTGTTTTTT. V gene TRBV29-1 combines with J gene TRBJ2-2, with TRBD2 matching over 7 bases. This CDR3 spans 12 amino acids. The germline V gene has CDR1 SQVTM and CDR2 ANQGSEA.

The V call is TRBV20-1, the J call TRBJ1-3; no definite D call. CDR1 DFQATT and CDR2 SNEGSKA come from the germline V gene (reference sequence). The V gene lost 3 bases and the J gene lost 2 bases, with 14 bases spanning the gap. The CDR3 is 15 residues long. In nucleotides, the CDR3 is TGCAGTGCTAGTGCGACGCCCGCGGCTGGAAACACCATATATTTT. Amino acids: CSASATPAAGNTIYF.

The rearrangement links TRBV7-2 to TRBJ1-3; D unclear. Germline V gives CDR1 SGHTA, CDR2 FQGNSA. The V and J ends lost 3 bases and 2 bases respectively, with 14 bases between them. The CDR3 runs to 16 residues. CDR3 loop: CASSFQYLEAGNTIYF. The CDR3 nucleotides are TGTGCCAGCAGCTTTCAGTACTTGGAAGCTGGAAACACCATATATTTT.

In its sample, this clone was seen once. This chain joins TRBV12-3 or TRBV12-4 and TRBJ1-5, with unresolved D. Trimming pared 3 bases from V and 4 bases from J, leaving 7 bases between. The CDR3 is made up of 13 amino acids. The CDR3 protein is CASSLSINQPQHF. CDR3 bases: TGTGCCAGCAGTTTGTCTATAAATCAGCCCCAGCATTTT.

The chain joins TRBV7-2 to TRBJ2-2, with D maybe TRBD2 (6 bases). Trimming shortened V by 2 bases and J by 2 bases, and 12 bases separated the two germline ends. CDR1 and CDR2 from the germline V gene are SGHTA and FQGNSA. The length of the CDR3 is 16 residues. The CDR3 sequence is CASSLFGGKNTGELFF. CDR3 coding DNA: TGTGCCAGCAGCTTATTCGGGGGTAAAAACACCGGGGAGCTGTTTTTT.

The V gene is TRBV4-2, the J gene TRBJ2-2; 9 nucleotides agree with TRBD2. V lost 1 base, J lost 4 bases, and 7 bases stayed unmatched. The V gene's germline CDR1 is LGHNA and CDR2 YNFKEQ. CDR3 length: 17 residues. The CDR3 sequence is CASSQAAGGLGTGELFF. The CDR3 DNA is TGTGCCAGCAGCCAAGCGGCGGGGGGGCTCGGCACCGGGGAGCTGTTTTTT.

This chain uses TRBV19 with TRBJ2-1, with 10 bases matching TRBD1. Looked up from germline, CDR1 is LNHDA and CDR2 is SQIVND (reference sequence). CDR3 length: 16 residues. Trimming at V came to 4 bases and at J to 10 bases, leaving 13 bases not matched to a gene. CDR3 amino acids: CASSRAGGQGIGEQFF. The CDR3 nucleotides are TGTGCCAGTAGTAGGGCAGGGGGACAGGGGATTGGGGAGCAGTTCTTC.

The V gene is TRBV4-3, the J gene TRBJ2-3, with D hard to call. V gave up 0 bases and J gave up 3 bases, with 7 bases separating them. This CDR3 comprises 14 residues. The V gene's germline CDR1 is LGHNA and CDR2 YSLEER. CDR3 residues: CASSQEESTDTQYF. CDR3 bases: TGCGCCAGCAGCCAAGAGGAGAGTACAGATACGCAGTATTTT.

V and J are TRBV5-6 and TRBJ2-7; either TRBD1 or TRBD2 may fit D (6 bases each). Trimming cost V 3 bases and J 6 bases, with 10 bases left between them. CDR3 length: 12 residues. CDR1 and CDR2 from the germline V gene are SGHDT and YYEEEE. CDR3 protein: CASSWGAGEQYV. The CDR3 region has the DNA TGTGCCAGCAGCTGGGGGGCGGGCGAGCAGTACGTC.

This chain joins TRBV6-6 and TRBJ2-4; TRBD2 aligns across 12 bases. The CDR3 loop spans 17 amino acids. Germline V gene lookup returns CDR1 MNHNY and CDR2 SVGAGI (reference sequence). J gave up 7 bases and V 5 bases, and 12 bases lay outside the gene matches. CDR3 DNA sequence: TGTGCCAGCAGTCTGGGTTCTAGCGGGGGGGTTGGGAACATTCAGTACTTC. Its translation: CASSLGSSGGVGNIQYF.

The genes are TRBV7-2 and TRBJ1-3, with TRBD1 matching over 7 bases. V lost 8 bases and J lost 0; bases outside the gene matches: 4. The CDR3 contains 14 residues. Germline values: CDR1 SGHTA, CDR2 FQGNSA. The CDR3 region has the DNA TGTGCCAGCGGCAGGGACAGCTCTGGAAACACCATATATTTT. This codes for CASGRDSSGNTIYF.

This chain's CDR3 is CASSSLGPGNTIYF. CDR3 nucleotide sequence: TGTGCCAGCAGCTCCTTGGGACCGGGAAACACCATATATTTT. The J gene is TRBJ1-3, the V gene TRBV9; D perhaps matches TRBD1 (5 bases). Germline V gene data show CDR1 as SGDLS and CDR2 as YYNGEE. Trimming stripped 4 bases from V and 4 bases from J, with 12 bases between. This CDR3 spans 14 amino acids.

Turning to this clone: Other DNA sequences of this sample code for an identical CDR3. The rearrangement links TRBV7-8 to TRBJ2-7; D is uncertain. The length of the CDR3 is 14 residues. V lost 4 bases and J lost 1, with 11 bases in between. Germline CDR1 and CDR2: SGHVS and FQNEAQ. The CDR3 is CASSYDPNSYEQYV. The CDR3 DNA sequence: TGTGCCAGCAGCTACGACCCGAATTCCTACGAGCAGTACGTC.

This chain links TRBV24-1 with TRBJ2-3; D is ambiguous. The CDR3 is 14 residues long. Germline V CDR1 and CDR2: KGHDR, SFDVKD. The V gene lost 4 bases and the J gene lost 4 bases, with 11 bases spanning the gap. This CDR3 is CATSDSRRADTQYF. The DNA for the CDR3 is TGTGCCACCAGTGACTCCCGAAGGGCAGATACGCAGTATTTT.

The V and J genes are TRBV7-3 and TRBJ2-3, with D possibly being TRBD2 (5 bases). CDR3 length equals 14 residues. CDR1 and CDR2 (germline): SGHTA, FQGTGA. V lost 2 bases to trimming and J lost 7 bases, with 13 bases between them. The CDR3 sequence is CASSLQTGMNTQYF. The CDR3 DNA is TGTGCCAGCAGCTTACAGACCGGGATGAATACGCAGTATTTT.

The genes are TRBV29-1 and TRBJ2-7; D is possibly TRBD1 (5 bases). The germline V gene encodes CDR1 SQVTM and CDR2 ANQGSEA. Trimming removed 8 bases at V and 2 bases at J, with 16 bases between. The CDR3 consists of 13 residues. The CDR3 DNA is TGCAGCTCGATGGGGCAGGGCGCCTACGAGCAGTACGTC. Protein sequence: CSSMGQGAYEQYV.

This clone was observed once. This chain uses TRBV6-5 with TRBJ2-7, with D possibly being TRBD1 (6 bases). The CDR3 loop spans 14 amino acids. Between the trimmed V and J ends, which lost 5 bases and 2 bases, there was a span of 13 bases. Germline V lookup: CDR1 MNHEY, CDR2 SVGAGI. CDR3 amino acids: CASSKTGQAYEQYV. The CDR3 DNA follows: TGTGCCAGCAGTAAAACGGGACAAGCCTACGAGCAGTACGTC.

This chain uses TRBV29-1 with TRBJ2-4; 9 bases are shared with TRBD2. The CDR3 contains 17 residues. The ends lost 2 bases at V and 7 bases at J; junction bases unmatched: 15. Germline V gives CDR1 SQVTM, CDR2 ANQGSEA. CDR3 nucleotides: TGCAGCGTTGAAATGACGAAGATCAGCGGGGGGCGGAACATTCAGTACTTC. It translates to CSVEMTKISGGRNIQYF.

The V call is TRBV18, the J call TRBJ1-6; unclear D gene. Looked up from germline, CDR1 is KGHSH and CDR2 is LQKENI. Trimming took 4 bases from V and 8 from J, leaving 12 bases between them. The CDR3 consists of 14 residues. The CDR3 sequence is CASSQTWTDSPLHF. CDR3 DNA sequence: TGTGCCAGCTCACAGACATGGACCGATTCACCCCTCCACTTT.

The J gene is TRBJ2-3, the V gene TRBV9, with D possibly TRBD1 on 6 matching bases. Germline lookup yields CDR1 SGDLS and CDR2 YYNGEE. The CDR3 has 16 residues. Trimming took 0 bases from V and 2 from J, leaving 13 bases between them. The CDR3 nucleotides read TGTGCCAGCAGCGTAGCTGGGGCAGGGGACACAGATACGCAGTATTTT. Residues: CASSVAGAGDTDTQYF.

This clone was recorded a few times. V and J are TRBV28 and TRBJ1-6, with D possibly being TRBD1 (5 bases). The CDR3 runs to 13 residues. Germline V gene sequence: CDR1 MDHEN, CDR2 SYDVKM. Trimming removed 11 bases at V and 0 bases at J, with 8 bases between. Here the CDR3 reads CALGGSYNSPLHF. In DNA, the CDR3 is TGTGCCCTCGGGGGCTCCTATAATTCACCCCTCCACTTT.

The table lists this clone with a count of one. The V and J genes are TRBV5-1 and TRBJ2-5; 11 nucleotides agree with TRBD2. The junction had 5 bases not matched to a gene; V was cut back by 5 bases and J by 2 bases. Germline V gene data show CDR1 as SGHRS and CDR2 as YFSETQ. CDR3 length equals 15 residues. CDR3 DNA: TGCGCCAGCAGACGGACTAGCGGGTATCAAGAGACCCAGTACTTC. Translation: CASRRTSGYQETQYF.

This clone came up once. The chain links TRBV24-1 to TRBJ2-1; TRBD1 matches 7 bases. CDR1 KGHDR and CDR2 SFDVKD come from the germline V gene. CDR3 length equals 17 residues. V shed 3 bases and J 2 bases; nucleotides not matched to a gene: 9. The CDR3 reads CATSDTTGTEAYNEQFF. In DNA form, the CDR3 reads TGTGCCACCAGTGATACAACCGGGACAGAAGCCTACAATGAGCAGTTCTTC.

The rearrangement links TRBV7-3 to TRBJ2-5, with D possibly called TRBD1 or TRBD2 (5 bases each). The V gene lost 5 bases and the J gene lost 5 bases, with 12 bases spanning the gap. The CDR3 has 13 residues. Germline V gene data show CDR1 as SGHTA and CDR2 as FQGTGA. The CDR3 DNA is TGTGCCAGCAGCGAGCAGGGCGGGGAGACCCAGTACTTC. Encoded protein: CASSEQGGETQYF.

The chain combines TRBV18 with TRBJ2-3; D is possibly TRBD2 (6 bases). The V end was cut by 4 bases, the J end by 4 bases, with 21 bases between. The CDR3 spans 17 residues. Germline V lookup: CDR1 KGHSH, CDR2 LQKENI. DNA of the CDR3: TGTGCCAGCTCACTTTCATTATTGCAGGAGGGCGCAGATACGCAGTATTTT. Its protein is CASSLSLLQEGADTQYF.

The chain links TRBV6-2 or TRBV6-3 to TRBJ1-4; possible D gene TRBD1, 5 bases. The V end was cut by 2 bases, the J end by 7 bases, with 17 bases between. CDR3 size: 16 residues. CDR1 and CDR2 from the germline V gene are MNHEY and SVGEGT. The CDR3: CASSYGDRQGFEKLFF. The CDR3 DNA reads TGTGCCAGCAGTTACGGGGACCGGCAAGGGTTTGAAAAACTGTTTTTT.

Only a few counts were recorded for this clone. The genes are TRBV7-2 and TRBJ1-5, with TRBD1 as a possible D gene (5 bases). In germline, CDR1 is SGHTA, CDR2 FQGNSA. V lost 4 bases, J lost 7 bases, and 11 bases lay in between. The CDR3 extends over 13 amino acids. DNA for the CDR3: TGTGCCAGCAGCTCCCACAGGATCCAGCCCCAGCATTTT. Its protein product is CASSSHRIQPQHF. Drawing the rest from reference TRBV7-2 and TRBJ1-5, the complete variable domain is GAGVSQSPSNKVTEKGKDVELRCDPISGHTALYWYRQSLGQGLEFLIYFQGNSAPDKSGLPSDRFSAERTGGSVSTLTIQRTQQEDSAVYLCASSSHRIQPQHFGDGTRLSIL.

The chain is built from TRBV6-5 and TRBJ1-2, with no clear D. The germline CDR1 and CDR2 sequences are MNHEY and SVGAGI. The germline V and J ends were trimmed by 2 bases and 10 bases, with 14 bases remaining between them. The CDR3 consists of 13 residues. CDR3 DNA: TGTGCCAGCAGTTACCCCGGAAACCCGAACTACACCTTC. This encodes CASSYPGNPNYTF.

The CDR3 loop reads CASSLGTGSGNTIYF. Here the CDR3 DNA reads TGCGCCAGCAGCTTGGGGACAGGCTCTGGAAACACCATATATTTT. The rearrangement uses TRBV5-1 and TRBJ1-3; 7 bases fit TRBD1. The CDR3 totals 15 residues. Germline V gives CDR1 SGHRS, CDR2 YFSETQ. Losses at the gene ends were 0 bases for V and 0 bases for J; bases not matched to a gene: 0.